This TCR beta chain was sequenced in a study of neurological immune-mediated disorders. Study-wide findings and caveats: Levels of TCR clonal expansion peaked in HTLV-1-associated myelopathy and reached their lowest in multiple sclerosis, under those of healthy controls.

The unsorted libraries were generated from a total of 2 million PBMCs, which had been stored in RNAlater at -80 C. TCRdb ran MiXCR on the 5' RACE reads and lists one entry per CDR3 protein. The sample shows more than 45,000 distinct CDR3 sequences, about 10% of them seen only once. This clonotype is labeled as medium-sized. Antigen specificity is unknown. The CDR3 loop spans 14 amino acids. Germline V gene sequence: CDR1 LNHNV, CDR2 YYDKDF (reference sequence). Trimming stripped 8 bases from V and 6 bases from J, with 16 bases between. The chain uses TRBV15 and TRBJ2-2; D is perhaps TRBD1 or TRBD2 (5 bases each). Source material: PBMCs. The sequence was obtained from a man aged 55 to 70 in good health. The CDR3 DNA is TGTGCCACCTGGGGACCTGGGACGCCCGGGGAGCTGTTTTTT. Amino acid sequence: CATWGPGTPGELFF.